The sequence of this T cell receptor (beta chain) was determined in a study of T cells in Graves' hyperthyroidism and ophthalmopathy (dated by TCRdb to 2018 to 2020). General notes on the study: TCR V-J signatures able to tell the groups apart were searched for in a discovery cohort of some 100 patients, of whom about 40 had Graves' ophthalmopathy and about 55 had stable Graves' hyperthyroidism. The 100 or so discovery patients were divided at random into training and test sets in a 7:3 ratio. Whether ophthalmopathy could be predicted prospectively was tested in an independent validation cohort made up of 18 to 20 hyperthyroidism patients plus 17 patients who later progressed to ophthalmopathy. The paper describes TCR Vbeta CDR3 sequencing of more than 120 peripheral blood samples, made up of around 41 ophthalmopathy patients, 70 to 75 hyperthyroidism patients and 17 progressor patients. In several Graves' hyperthyroidism patients, the study also compared T-cell repertoires from thyroid tissue with T-cell repertoires from blood. After sampling, hyperthyroidism patients received methimazole starting at 30 mg daily, and ophthalmopathy patients received high-dose intravenous methylprednisolone.

The TCR beta CDR3 regions were amplified from the RNA transcripts. A first-round RT-PCR of the TCR CDR3 used the HTBI primer set with the Qiagen OneStep RT-PCR kit. Libraries were constructed in a second round of multiplex PCR, after which size selection and purification were carried out. Sequencing of the libraries was done on an Illumina HiSeq2000 using paired-end 100 bp reads. From the authors' description of their analysis: Raw data were processed with SOAPnuke, discarding reads with adapters, uncalled bases, mean Phred below 15, or no exact constant-primer or identifier match. High-quality paired reads were merged with COPE v1.2.5, and unique nucleotide sequences were defined as clonotypes. MiTCR v1.1 was used to align the clonotypes against IMGT TRBV, TRBD and TRBJ reference segments. Analysis was restricted to V-J combinations with a frequency above 0.0001, which covered 99.2% of repertoires. A TCS score was defined as the ratio between F50 (clonal expansion) and ExV (chaos), using BLOSUM62-based TCRdist between CDR3 peptides within each V-J. Welch's t-statistics and random forest reduced approximately 520 V-J features to 13, which were used in a naive Bayes classifier (R e1071). Using fastp trimming at Q25 and MiXCR clonotype assembly, TCRdb reanalyzed the public sequencing data and kept in-frame beta chains. Records with the same CDR3 protein are collapsed into one entry carrying the most frequent genes and DNA. The V and J calls, along with clone size, are taken from TCRdb and not from the paper's own processing. Present in this sample are about 560,000 distinct CDR3 sequences, just over 45% of which were seen just once. Roughly 8.2% of the sample is taken by the ten largest.

Remarks on this clonotype: It has no known antigen specificity. Mismatch with germline at one junction end may stem from a read error.

Graves' hyperthyroidism was defined as stable when no progression to ophthalmopathy occurred over 18 months of follow-up. The hyperthyroidism patients were between 18 and 65 years old and newly diagnosed, with a disease duration of less than 2 months. Patients with uncontrolled infections, other autoimmune diseases, pregnancy or lactation were excluded. Diagnoses relied on clinical symptoms, serum thyroxine and TRAb, thyroid ultrasound and orbital computed tomography. Trizol reagent was used to extract total RNA, and RNA quality was then checked on an Agilent 2100 Bioanalyzer. On the study overall, not on this receptor specifically: During validation, the model predicted progression to ophthalmopathy a median of roughly 7.1 months ahead of onset, with 70.59% sensitivity and 72.22% specificity. No statistical method was used to fix the sample size in advance, and group allocation was not hidden from the investigators. Most expanded thyroid clonotypes (frequency above 0.001) were also found in blood, which suggests that blood repertoires may mirror thyroid immune responses. In cross-validation, a model built on a 13 V-J signature told ophthalmopathy apart from stable hyperthyroidism with approximately 90% sensitivity and about 81% specificity, and in testing the same model reached 80%/75%.

Including cysteine and phenylalanine, the CDR3 has 16 amino acids. CDR3 DNA only is kept here, 48 bases in frame from base 1. CDR1 and CDR2 are drawn from the germline V gene: SGHTA, FQGNSA. The sample taken for sequencing was peripheral blood or thyroid tissue (not recorded which). The rearranged segments are TRBV7-2 and TRBJ2-7; the D segment may tentatively be TRBD1 or TRBD2, each giving 6 matched bases. The TCR comes from a woman aged 18-29 years with Graves' hyperthyroidism. Donor details come from another sample of the same person, matched by shared clones. The CDR3 region reads CASTKGGGRHSYEQYF. The nucleotide sequence is TGCGCCAGCACGAAGGGGGGTGGCAGGCACTCCTACGAGCAGTACTTC.